Following are 16 T cell receptor beta chains from one sample sequenced in a study of PD-L1 blockade in urothelial cancer (dated by TCRdb to about 2017). The sample's time point label, in plain terms: pretreatment peripheral blood. The library was produced with the immunoSEQ multiplex PCR assay. TCRdb mirrors the immuneACCESS table, restricted to in-frame sequences. Some clones are absent from its copies; in checked studies, under half trace to an unresolved V gene, and the reason for the others is unknown. The sample profile shows 70,000 to 95,000 clones; 65% to 85% of them were found once. Together, the top ten hold approximately 2.1% of the sample. Here the sequenced sample was PBMCs, taken around atezolizumab (anti-PD-L1) treatment. The origin of the receptors is a man in his 60s with urothelial cancer.

The genes are TRBV6-1 and TRBJ1-3; TRBD1 might be the D (6 bases). V was shortened by 8 bases and J by 0 bases, with 11 bases between the two germline ends. Per the germline V gene, CDR1 is MNHNS and CDR2 is SASEGT. The CDR3 is 14 amino acids. CDR3 protein: CASEQGASGNTIYF. The CDR3 coding sequence is TGTGCCAGCGAACAGGGAGCCTCTGGAAACACCATATATTTT.

In its sample, this clone was seen a few times. V and J are TRBV4-1 and TRBJ1-6; D is undetermined. V lost 2 bases and J lost 5, with 16 bases in between. Looked up from germline, CDR1 is MGHRA and CDR2 is YSYEKL. The CDR3 sequence is 17 residues long. In DNA form, the CDR3 reads TGCGCCAGCAGCCAACGCCCATTAACTTTGAATAATTCACCCCTCCACTTT. Translation: CASSQRPLTLNNSPLHF.

The chain links TRBV7-9 to TRBJ2-7; D gene ambiguous. The V gene's germline CDR1 is SEHNR and CDR2 FQNEAQ (reference sequence). This CDR3 comprises 14 residues. The V gene lost 1 base and the J gene lost 1 base, with 8 bases spanning the gap. CDR3 amino acids: CASSLDRLSYEQYF. In nucleotides, the CDR3 is TGTGCCAGCAGCTTAGACCGACTGTCCTACGAGCAGTACTTC.

This clone was detected only once. The V gene is TRBV4-1, the J gene TRBJ2-7, with TRBD2 matching 10 bases. The J segment lost 4 bases and the V segment lost 6 bases, leaving 6 bases of the junction unmatched. Germline values: CDR1 MGHRA, CDR2 YSYEKL. The CDR3 covers 14 residues. The CDR3 here is CASSQTSGEYEQYF. CDR3 in DNA: TGCGCCAGCAGTCAAACTAGCGGGGAGTACGAGCAGTACTTC.

With respect to this clone: At one boundary the junction diverges from the germline segment, which might be a read error. The rearrangement uses TRBV19 and TRBJ1-2, with D possibly matching TRBD1 (6 bases). The germline gives CDR1 LNHDA, CDR2 SQIVND (reference sequence). The CDR3 length is 13 residues. CDR3 sequence (DNA): TGTGCCAGTAGTCCAGGACAGACGTATGGCCACACCTTC. It is translated as CASSPGQTYGHTF.

V usage is TRBV29-1 and J usage is TRBJ1-1, with TRBD1 matching over 7 bases. Trimming removed 2 bases from V and 1 base from J; junction bases left unmatched: 7. This CDR3 region has 15 residues. Germline assignment: CDR1 SQVTM and CDR2 ANQGSEA. CDR3 bases: TGCAGCGTTGAAATTGGGACAGTGTCGAACACTGAAGCTTTCTTT. Encoded protein: CSVEIGTVSNTEAFF.

This clone was recorded a few times. The V call is TRBV2, the J call TRBJ2-3; 12 bases align to TRBD2. Germline V gene lookup returns CDR1 SNHLY and CDR2 FYNNEI. The CDR3 has 14 residues. V was clipped by 7 bases and J by 6 bases; unmatched bases: 5. The CDR3 reads CASTLGLAGDTQYF. Written as DNA, the CDR3 is TGTGCCAGCACTCTCGGACTAGCGGGGGATACGCAGTATTTT.

The V call is TRBV19, the J call TRBJ2-2, with 12 bases aligning to TRBD2. The CDR3 totals 15 residues. Germline loops: CDR1 LNHDA, CDR2 SQIVND (reference sequence). V gave up 9 bases and J gave up 0 bases; unmatched junction bases: 2. CDR3 coding DNA: TGTGCCAGCCGGACTAGCGGGACGAACACCGGGGAGCTGTTTTTT. Translation gives CASRTSGTNTGELFF.

This chain connects TRBV6-5 to TRBJ2-3; 8 positions agree with TRBD1. CDR1 and CDR2 from the germline V gene are MNHEY and SVGAGI. After removal of 5 bases from V and 3 bases from J, the junction contained 1 base not matched to a gene. The CDR3 loop spans 13 amino acids. In DNA form, the CDR3 reads TGTGCCAGCAGTAGGACAGGGACAGATACGCAGTATTTT. This translates into CASSRTGTDTQYF.

The rearrangement links TRBV10-1 to TRBJ1-5; 8 bases are shared with TRBD1. The CDR3 loop spans 14 amino acids. V trimming: 2 bases; J trimming: 7 bases; junction bases outside the gene matches: 4. Germline V gives CDR1 WNHNN, CDR2 SYGVQD (reference sequence). The CDR3 DNA is TGCGCCAGCAGTGAGCGACAGGGGAACCAGCCCCAGCATTTT. It specifies CASSERQGNQPQHF.

V and J are TRBV9 and TRBJ2-1; 11 bases fit TRBD1. After removal of 4 bases from V and 6 bases from J, the junction contained 6 bases not matched to a gene. Germline V gene sequence: CDR1 SGDLS, CDR2 YYNGEE. This CDR3 is built from 15 residues. CDR3 sequence reads: CASSPSGTGGNEQFF. The CDR3 coding sequence is TGTGCCAGCAGCCCTTCCGGGACAGGGGGCAATGAGCAGTTCTTC.

In DNA, the CDR3 is TGTGCCAGCAAATTGGCAGGCCCTAAGGGGAATGAGCAGTTCTTC. It codes for CASKLAGPKGNEQFF. The chain carries TRBV27 and TRBJ2-1; D perhaps matches TRBD1 (5 bases). This CDR3 comprises 15 residues. V was clipped by 7 bases and J by 7 bases, with 20 bases between them. The germline V gene encodes CDR1 MNHEY and CDR2 SMNVEV (reference sequence).

This chain uses TRBV12-5 with TRBJ1-2, with D possibly TRBD1 on 5 matching bases. From germline, CDR1 is LGHNT and CDR2 FRNRAP. The CDR3 contains 12 residues. Trimming cost V 6 bases and J 2 bases, with 7 bases left between them. CDR3 protein: CASGRQNYGYTF. DNA of the CDR3: TGTGCTAGTGGGCGACAGAACTATGGCTACACCTTC. Using reference TRBV12-5 and TRBJ1-2 for the parts outside the CDR3, the full variable domain is DARVTQTPRHKVTEMGQEVTMRCQPILGHNTVFWYRQTMMQGLELLAYFRNRAPLDDSGMPKDRFSAEMPDATLATLKIQPSEPRDSAVYFCASGRQNYGYTFGSGTRLTVV.

This sequence joins TRBV28 and TRBJ2-3; TRBD1 agrees at 12 bases. The CDR3 sequence is 16 residues long. The germline V gene encodes CDR1 MDHEN and CDR2 SYDVKM. V shed 5 bases, J shed 5 bases, and the junction held 8 bases outside the gene matches. The CDR3 region has the DNA TGTGCCAGCAGTCCCTTAGGGACAGGGGGCGTAGATACGCAGTATTTT. Amino acid sequence: CASSPLGTGGVDTQYF.

This clone was seen a single time. The chain combines TRBV5-4 with TRBJ2-2; 9 bases are shared with TRBD2. The CDR3 consists of 15 residues. V shed 2 bases, J shed 9 bases, and the junction held 8 bases outside the gene matches. Germline CDR1 reads SGHNT; CDR2 reads YYREEE (reference sequence). This CDR3 is CASSLAGGPFRELFF. The CDR3 DNA reads as TGTGCCAGCAGCTTAGCGGGGGGCCCCTTTCGGGAGCTGTTTTTT.

The chain employs TRBV7-9 and TRBJ1-1; TRBD1 matches at 7 bases. CDR3 length: 16 amino acids. The V gene's germline CDR1 is SEHNR and CDR2 FQNEAQ (reference sequence). The V and J ends lost 3 bases and 4 bases, in that order; junction bases with no gene match: 11. CDR3 sequence: CASSFGGQAGITEAFF. CDR3 bases: TGTGCCAGCAGCTTTGGTGGACAGGCCGGAATCACTGAAGCTTTCTTT.